These T cell receptor beta chains were read from a single sample in a study of blood T cell repertoires in COVID-19. Profiling relied on immunoSEQ multiplex PCR, and the TCRdb table lists in-frame clones only, not all of them. The sample shows about 250,000 clones, 80% to 90% of them seen only once. Sequenced sample: PBMCs or T cells enriched from blood (not recorded which). These receptors came from a man aged 18 to 29 who had recovered from COVID-19. Both conserved end residues are part of each CDR3. Fields, in order: J gene, clone size, CDR3 length, D gene, V gene, CDR3 DNA, CDR3 protein. A D gene is named only where the DNA matches it firmly. Clone size, where shown, is once, few, many, or a class for clones that have expanded.

TRBJ2-7 - 13 - TRBV5-1 TGCGCCAGCAGCTTGGGGACAGTCTACGAGCAGTACTTC CASSLGTVYEQYF
TRBJ1-1 - 13 - TRBV7-6 TGTGCCAGCAGCAAACAGAGGAACACTGAAGCTTTCTTT CASSKQRNTEAFF
TRBJ2-7 - 15 - TRBV10-3 TGTGCCATCAGGCCCTCCGACGGGAGTTCCTACGAGCAGTACTTC CAIRPSDGSSYEQYF
TRBJ2-1 - 14 - TRBV6-5 TGTGCCAGCAGTTATGAGCGGCGCTACAATGAGCAGTTCTTC CASSYERRYNEQFF
TRBJ2-2 - 16 TRBD1 TRBV2 TGTGCCAGCAGCGCCACAGGGCAGGGGGCGGCGGGGGAGCTGTTTTTT CASSATGQGAAGELFF
TRBJ2-7 - 15 - TRBV13 TGTGCCAGCAGCTTCTTCCACAAGGGGATACGCGAGCAGTACTTC CASSFFHKGIREQYF
TRBJ1-4 - 14 TRBD1 TRBV11-3 TGTGCCAGCAGCCCGGGACAGTTTAACGAAAAACTGTTTTTT CASSPGQFNEKLFF
TRBJ2-7 - 17 - TRBV7-2 TGTGCCAGCAGCTTAGTTTTGAGCGGGCCTAGCCTACGAAAGCAGTACTTC CASSLVLSGPSLRKQYF
TRBJ2-7 - 14 TRBD2 TRBV19 TGTGCCAGTAGTATAACTGCGGGAGCGTATGAGCAGTACTTC CASSITAGAYEQYF
TRBJ2-3 - 18 TRBD2 TRBV19 TGTGCCAGTAGCCCAAAAGGACTAGCGGGAGTAATTGGGGATACGCAGTATTTT CASSPKGLAGVIGDTQYF
TRBJ1-6 - 16 TRBD1 TRBV2 TGTGCCAGCAGAGGACAGGTGGTCGTCTATAATTCACCCCTCCACTTT CASRGQVVVYNSPLHF
TRBJ2-7 - 16 TRBD2 TRBV5-1 TGCGCCAGCAGCTTGGCCCCTACCGGGGGGGCCTCCGAGCAGTACTTC CASSLAPTGGASEQYF
TRBJ2-1 once 14 - TRBV4-1 TGCGCCAGCAGCCAAGAGCCTCAGTGGAGTGAGCAGTTCTTC CASSQEPQWSEQFF
TRBJ1-6 - 14 - TRBV5-1 TGCGCCAGCAGCTTGGTAGGCGGGGATTCACCCCTCCACTTT CASSLVGGDSPLHF
TRBJ2-2 - 15 TRBD1 TRBV7-9 TGTGCCAGCAGCCCGACAGGGGACAACACCGGGGAGCTGTTTTTT CASSPTGDNTGELFF
TRBJ1-4 once 13 - TRBV2 TGTGCCAGCAGTGAAGCACGACTTGAAAAACTGTTTTTT CASSEARLEKLFF
TRBJ1-1 - 14 - TRBV7-9 TGTGCCAGCAGCTCCCTATCGAGGAGCGGGGGAGCTTTCTTT CASSSLSRSGGAFF
TRBJ2-5 - 16 - TRBV28 TGTGCCAGCAGTTCCGGACGGTGGACTGGTCAAGAGACCCAGTACTTC CASSSGRWTGQETQYF
TRBJ2-3 - 17 TRBD2 TRBV5-1 TGCGCCAGCAGCTTGGGAGCCGGGACTACCTCCACAGATACGCAGTATTTT CASSLGAGTTSTDTQYF
TRBJ1-2 - 14 TRBD1 TRBV30 TGTGCCTGGAGCGACAGGGGGCGCGACTATGGCTACACCTTC CAWSDRGRDYGYTF
TRBJ2-5 - 14 TRBD1 TRBV5-5 TGTGCCAGCAGCTTCGGGACAGGGAGGGAGACCCAGTACTTC CASSFGTGRETQYF
TRBJ2-3 - 12 TRBD1 TRBV4-1 TGCGCCAGCAGTGACAGGGAAGATACGCAGTATTTT CASSDREDTQYF
TRBJ1-2 few 16 - TRBV5-4 TGTGCCAGCAGCGCCCGTCTTCGGGGGGCAGGTTATGGCTACACCTTC CASSARLRGAGYGYTF
TRBJ1-2 - 14 - TRBV28 TGTGCCAGCAGTATGGGGGCGACCTACTATGGCTACACCTTC CASSMGATYYGYTF
TRBJ2-1 - 16 TRBD2 TRBV4-2 TGTGCCAGCAGCCCTAGCGGGGGGTATTATGTCAATGAGCAGTTCTTC CASSPSGGYYVNEQFF
TRBJ2-7 once 14 TRBD1 TRBV5-1 TGCGCCAGCAGCTCGACAGGGTTGTACTACGAGCAGTACTTC CASSSTGLYYEQYF
TRBJ2-1 - 16 - TRBV11-3 TGTGCCAGCAGCTCGGACAGACCCAGGGTAGGGAATGAGCAGTTCTTC CASSSDRPRVGNEQFF
TRBJ2-7 - 14 - TRBV19 TGTGCCAGTAGTATGGCCCAGGGGCCCTACGAGCAGTACTTC CASSMAQGPYEQYF
TRBJ2-3 - 16 TRBD2 TRBV7-2 TGTGCCAGCAGCTTAGCGACTAGCGGGAGCGCAGATACGCAGTATTTT CASSLATSGSADTQYF
TRBJ2-1 - 18 - TRBV5-1 TGCGCCAGCAGCTTGAGTGGCGGGCTTCTTCGACTTATCAATGAGCAGTTCTTC CASSLSGGLLRLINEQFF
TRBJ2-3 - 14 TRBD1 TRBV6-5 TGTGCCAGCATGGACAGGGGGCGCACAGATACGCAGTATTTT CASMDRGRTDTQYF
TRBJ2-7 - 15 - TRBV6-5 TGTGCCAGCAGGTCCAAGCGTGGGAGCTCCTACGAGCAGTACTTC CASRSKRGSSYEQYF
TRBJ2-2 - 17 TRBD2 TRBV7-9 TGTGCCAGCAGCTTATTTGTTCTAGCGGGGAACACCGGGGAGCTGTTTTTT CASSLFVLAGNTGELFF